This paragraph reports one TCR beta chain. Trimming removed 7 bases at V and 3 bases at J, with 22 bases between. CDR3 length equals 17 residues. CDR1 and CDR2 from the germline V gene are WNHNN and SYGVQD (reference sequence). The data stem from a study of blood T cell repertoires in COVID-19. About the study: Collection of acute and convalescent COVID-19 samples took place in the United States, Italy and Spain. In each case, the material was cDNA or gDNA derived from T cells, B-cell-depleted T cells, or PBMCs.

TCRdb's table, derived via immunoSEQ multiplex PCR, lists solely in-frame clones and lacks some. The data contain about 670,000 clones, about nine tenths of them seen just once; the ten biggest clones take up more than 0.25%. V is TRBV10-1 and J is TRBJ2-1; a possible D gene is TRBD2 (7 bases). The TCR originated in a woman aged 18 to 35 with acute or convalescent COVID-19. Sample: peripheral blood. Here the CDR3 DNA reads TGCGCCAGCATGTACAAGCCCGGGGGGCCGAACTACAATGAGCAGTTCTTC. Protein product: CASMYKPGGPNYNEQFF.